These 6 T cell receptor beta chains originate from one sample sequenced in a study of molecular identifiers for immune sequencing clone quantification. TCRdb reprocessed the PCR reads via MiXCR and lists one record per CDR3 protein. The top ten hold roughly 1.5% of the sample, which has 68,000 or so distinct CDR3 sequences, about a sixth seen once. The sequenced material came from naive CD8+ T cells from blood, with Jurkat cell RNA spiked in. Described subset: FACS-sorted CD8+CD4-CCR7+CD45RA+ naive T cells. The receptor set was obtained from a human donor in good health. Some libraries in this study had Jurkat cell RNA spiked in.

This clonotype was counted at least ten times. The chain combines TRBV6-2 or TRBV6-3 with TRBJ2-5; tentatively, D is TRBD1 or TRBD2 (5 bases each). CDR3 length equals 15 residues. V lost 5 bases and J 2 bases, leaving 15 bases between the germline ends. The germline gives CDR1 MNHEY, CDR2 SVGEGT. For the CDR3, the DNA is TGTGCCAGCAGTACATACGGGACGTCACAAGAGACCCAGTACTTC. As protein: CASSTYGTSQETQYF.

This clonotype was seen many times. The V call is TRBV4-1, the J call TRBJ2-7; D is unresolved. CDR3 length: 15 amino acids. V gave up 3 bases and J gave up 6 bases, with 18 bases separating them. The germline V gene encodes CDR1 MGHRA and CDR2 YSYEKL. The CDR3 DNA follows: TGCGCCAGCAGCCAGTCCACCGGGCCCCAGGTCGAGCAGTACTTC. It yields the protein CASSQSTGPQVEQYF.

This clonotype was seen many times. The V and J genes are TRBV11-2 and TRBJ2-1, with D maybe TRBD2 (5 bases). Germline V gene data show CDR1 as SGHAT and CDR2 as FQNNGV. Deletions cut 4 bases from V and 10 bases from J, with 14 bases between. The CDR3 is made up of 13 amino acids. The CDR3 protein is CASSSGTTGEQFF. CDR3 coding DNA: TGTGCCAGCAGCTCGGGAACCACGGGGGAGCAGTTCTTC.

This clonotype came up many times. The J gene is TRBJ2-1, the V gene TRBV7-9, with a possible D match to TRBD2 (5 bases). Germline CDR1 and CDR2: SEHNR and FQNEAQ (reference sequence). V was shortened by 1 base and J by 10 bases, with 17 bases between the two germline ends. The CDR3 is 15 amino acids. The chain's CDR3 is CASSLVSGNPGEQFF. The CDR3 nucleotides read TGTGCCAGCAGCTTAGTATCCGGGAACCCCGGAGAGCAGTTCTTC.

The chain has TRBV9 and TRBJ2-7; 11 nucleotides line up with TRBD2. The germline V gene encodes CDR1 SGDLS and CDR2 YYNGEE. CDR3 length: 17 amino acids. The ends lost 3 bases at V and 0 bases at J; junction bases unmatched: 8. CDR3 in DNA: TGTGCCAGCAGCGATCCCGGGACTAGCGGCCCCTCCTACGAGCAGTACTTC. The encoded protein is CASSDPGTSGPSYEQYF.

This clonotype was found many times. The V gene is TRBV11-3, the J gene TRBJ2-1, with 10 positions matching TRBD2. Unmatched junction bases numbered 2, after V lost 4 bases and J lost 5 bases. CDR1 is SGHNT, CDR2 YENEEA, per germline. This CDR3 comprises 14 residues. The CDR3 DNA follows: TGTGCCAGCAGCTCTAGCGGGAGACACAATGAGCAGTTCTTC. Its translation is CASSSSGRHNEQFF.